Each of the 3 T cell receptor beta chains below was sequenced from the same sample in a study of blood T cell repertoires in COVID-19. The repertoire was sequenced with immunoSEQ multiplex PCR; TCRdb's copy has only in-frame clones and lacks some. In the table there are about 150,000 clones, roughly 86% of which are singletons. Material for sequencing was peripheral blood. The source of these receptors is a man aged 50 to 59 with active or convalescent COVID-19.

CDR3 loop: CASSLGDKLTDTQYF. The CDR3 nucleotides are TGTGCCAGCAGCTTAGGAGACAAGCTCACAGATACGCAGTATTTT. This chain joins TRBV7-9 and TRBJ2-3; D remains ambiguous. The CDR3 spans 15 residues. Germline CDR1 SEHNR, CDR2 FQNEAQ (reference sequence). V lost 1 base, J lost 2 bases, and 10 bases lay in between.

The J gene is TRBJ2-3, the V gene TRBV4-2, with 9 bases matching TRBD2. This CDR3 is 16 amino acids long. Germline CDR1 LGHNA, CDR2 YNFKEQ. V trimming: 0 bases; J trimming: 3 bases; junction bases outside the gene matches: 4. In DNA, the CDR3 is TGTGCCAGCAGCCAAGAACTAAGCGGGAGGACAGATACGCAGTATTTT. This codes for CASSQELSGRTDTQYF.

The V and J genes are TRBV5-6 and TRBJ1-4; 7 positions match TRBD1. Germline CDR1 SGHDT, CDR2 YYEEEE. This CDR3 spans 15 amino acids. The junction had 11 bases not matched to a gene; V was cut back by 4 bases and J by 8 bases. CDR3 nucleotide sequence: TGTGCCAGCAGCCCGCGCAGGGGGGAAGGGGAAAAACTGTTTTTT. Encoded protein: CASSPRRGEGEKLFF.